Each of the 17 T cell receptor beta chains below was sequenced from the same sample in a study of cytomegalovirus exposure and HLA in healthy donors. Researchers ran the PCR with 60 Vbeta and 13 Jbeta primers. Sequencing used immunoSEQ multiplex PCR; TCRdb keeps in-frame clones, though not all of them. The sample lists 210,000 or so clones, about 80% occurring once. The specimen was PBMCs. The receptors stem from a woman in her thirties or forties in good health and CMV-seronegative.

The gene calls are TRBV9 and TRBJ1-4, with TRBD1 identical over 7 bases. CDR1 is SGDLS, CDR2 YYNGEE, per germline. CDR3 length equals 16 residues. Trimming at V came to 1 base and at J to 10 bases, leaving 13 bases not matched to a gene. The CDR3 region is CASSVTRDSSQGKLFF. The CDR3 DNA is TGTGCCAGCAGCGTAACCAGGGACAGCTCACAAGGAAAACTGTTTTTT.

The J gene is TRBJ2-2, the V gene TRBV5-4, with D maybe TRBD1 (5 bases). CDR1 and CDR2 from the germline V gene are SGHNT and YYREEE (reference sequence). This CDR3 spans 13 amino acids. Trimming removed 4 bases at V and 6 bases at J, with 10 bases between. This CDR3 is CASSVQGPGELFF. DNA for the CDR3: TGTGCCAGCAGCGTCCAGGGTCCCGGGGAGCTGTTTTTT.

The rearrangement links TRBV27 to TRBJ2-1; 10 nucleotides line up with TRBD2. This CDR3 has 16 amino acids. Germline loops: CDR1 MNHEY, CDR2 SMNVEV (reference sequence). J gave up 7 bases and V 4 bases, and 10 bases lay outside the gene matches. Written as DNA, the CDR3 is TGTGCCAGCAGTTCAATAGCGGGGGGTTCGGGGAATGAGCAGTTCTTC. This sequence encodes CASSSIAGGSGNEQFF.

The CDR3 bases are TGCGCCAGCAGCCCGGGCTCTGGAAACACCATATATTTT. Translating it yields CASSPGSGNTIYF. This chain connects TRBV5-1 to TRBJ1-3; D ambiguous. The CDR3 has 13 residues. Germline lookup yields CDR1 SGHRS and CDR2 YFSETQ. Trimming took 4 bases from V and 0 from J, leaving 5 bases between them.

The count of this clone is one. The CDR3 coding sequence is TGTGCCAGCAGTCCAACAGGGGGCTACGAGCAGTACTTC. This gives the protein CASSPTGGYEQYF. The rearrangement uses TRBV6-5 and TRBJ2-7; 8 bases fit TRBD1. The length of the CDR3 is 13 residues. Germline V CDR1 and CDR2: MNHEY, SVGAGI. The J segment lost 3 bases and the V segment lost 5 bases, leaving 3 bases of the junction unmatched.

In nucleotides, the CDR3 is TGTGCCTGGAACCTAGACAGGGGCCAGACCCAGTACTTC. Translation: CAWNLDRGQTQYF. The chain is built from TRBV30 and TRBJ2-5; the match to TRBD1 covers 8 bases. Germline assignment: CDR1 GTSNPN and CDR2 SVGIG (reference sequence). The CDR3 has 13 amino acids. V shed 4 bases, J shed 6 bases, and the junction held 7 bases outside the gene matches.

V is TRBV29-1 and J is TRBJ2-7; D is ambiguous. Germline assignment: CDR1 SQVTM and CDR2 ANQGSEA. The CDR3 is made up of 12 amino acids. Trimming left V 8 bases short and J 4 bases short, with 15 bases between. The DNA of the CDR3 is TGCAGCTTTCTCTTTGGCCCGTACGAGCAGTACTTC. This codes for CSFLFGPYEQYF.

The rearrangement joins TRBV9 to TRBJ2-5; 8 positions agree with TRBD1. J lost 1 base, V lost 4 bases, and 9 bases had no gene match. The CDR3 totals 16 residues. CDR1 and CDR2 from the germline V gene are SGDLS and YYNGEE. CDR3 sequence (DNA): TGTGCCAGCAGCCTCGGGACAGGAGGGATCCAAGAGACCCAGTACTTC. Protein: CASSLGTGGIQETQYF. Drawing the rest from reference TRBV9 and TRBJ2-5, the complete variable domain is DSGVTQTPKHLITATGQRVTLRCSPRSGDLSVYWYQQSLDQGLQFLIQYYNGEERAKGNILERFSAQQFPDLHSELNLSSLELGDSALYFCASSLGTGGIQETQYFGPGTRLLVL.

This clone was counted only a few times. The chain combines TRBV28 with TRBJ1-2; 9 nucleotides align to TRBD1. The junction had 10 bases not matched to a gene; V was cut back by 6 bases and J by 5 bases. This CDR3 has 15 residues. Germline V gives CDR1 MDHEN, CDR2 SYDVKM. This chain's CDR3 is CASSLDRTGAYGYTF. In DNA, the CDR3 is TGTGCCAGCAGCTTGGATCGGACAGGGGCATATGGCTACACCTTC.

Only a few counts were recorded for this clone. The rearrangement uses TRBV18 and TRBJ2-3, with D possibly TRBD1 on 5 matching bases. The germline V gene encodes CDR1 KGHSH and CDR2 LQKENI. V was pared by 2 bases and J by 9 bases, with 15 bases between. The CDR3 is 14 amino acids. The CDR3 is CASSPSQGPGTQYF. The CDR3 DNA sequence: TGTGCCAGCTCACCATCGCAGGGTCCTGGGACGCAGTATTTT.

CDR3 bases: TGCGCCAGCAGCCAAGTAATCCGGGACATCTATAATTCACCCCTCCACTTT. Encoded protein: CASSQVIRDIYNSPLHF. V gene TRBV4-3 combines with J gene TRBJ1-6; perhaps TRBD1 as D (6 bases). The CDR3 is made up of 17 amino acids. Per the germline V gene, CDR1 is LGHNA and CDR2 is YSLEER. Trimming removed 1 base from V and 3 bases from J, with 13 bases in between.

The chain joins TRBV4-2 to TRBJ2-7; 7 bases are a match to TRBD2. Germline V gene data show CDR1 as LGHNA and CDR2 as YNFKEQ. Germline trimming cut 4 bases from V and 1 base from J; bases unmatched to any gene: 19. The CDR3 is 19 residues long. The CDR3 region has the DNA TGTGCCAGCAGCCGACAACCCTATGGTGCGGCGGGGGATTCCTACGAGCAGTACTTC. Translated: CASSRQPYGAAGDSYEQYF.

The chain employs TRBV2 and TRBJ1-4; D perhaps matches TRBD1 (6 bases). Germline lookup yields CDR1 SNHLY and CDR2 FYNNEI. The CDR3 is 12 amino acids. Trimming took off 8 bases at V and 15 bases at J, with 19 bases between the two ends. CDR3 amino acids: CASSSGPGHMFF. In nucleotides, the CDR3 is TGTGCCAGCTCGTCCGGTCCGGGACACATGTTTTTT.

The CDR3 spells CASASGGTQYF. DNA of the CDR3: TGTGCCAGCGCCTCAGGGGGCACGCAGTATTTT. V and J are TRBV18 and TRBJ2-3; 8 nucleotides align to TRBD1. Germline CDR1 is KGHSH and CDR2 is LQKENI. The CDR3 covers 11 residues. After removal of 8 bases from V and 9 bases from J, the junction contained 4 bases not matched to a gene.

The chain has TRBV6-1 and TRBJ2-5; perhaps TRBD1 as D (6 bases). Trimming removed 6 bases at V and 5 bases at J, with 19 bases between. Per the germline V gene, CDR1 is MNHNS and CDR2 is SASEGT. There are 15 residues in the CDR3. The CDR3 nucleotides are TGTGCCAGCAGCGCCCAGGGGCGCGTTGAGGAGACCCAGTACTTC. It codes for CASSAQGRVEETQYF.

This chain links TRBV5-1 with TRBJ1-2; 9 nucleotides match TRBD1. Germline CDR1 reads SGHRS; CDR2 reads YFSETQ. The V gene end was trimmed by 3 bases and the J gene end by 2 bases; junction bases not matched to a gene: 2. The CDR3 totals 14 residues. CDR3 nucleotide sequence: TGCGCCAGCAGCTATGGACAGGGGAACTATGGCTACACCTTC. Translating it yields CASSYGQGNYGYTF.

The V and J genes are TRBV5-1 and TRBJ1-1; D unresolved. CDR1 SGHRS and CDR2 YFSETQ come from the germline V gene. V was pared by 4 bases and J by 6 bases, with 13 bases between. The CDR3 is 13 amino acids. The chain's CDR3 is CASSLLYGAEAFF. CDR3 sequence (DNA): TGCGCCAGCAGCCTTTTATACGGGGCTGAAGCTTTCTTT.